This T cell receptor (beta chain) was identified during a study of CD8 T cells in ankylosing spondylitis (dated by TCRdb to the late 2010s). Regarding the research as a whole: To find TCR variants linked to disease, the study profiled T cell receptor beta repertoires in ankylosing spondylitis patients and healthy donors. Peripheral blood samples were taken, and synovial fluid was additionally collected from ankylosing spondylitis patients. The whole study cohort included 95 to 130 healthy donors and some 27 ankylosing spondylitis patients.

The sample was run on an Illumina HiSeq 2500. TCR beta libraries were prepared by quantitative 5'-RACE with molecular barcodes. Regarding the original processing steps: A new computational method, built on a probabilistic model of VDJ rearrangement, was used to identify disease-linked TCR variants. TCRdb ran its own pipeline on the public reads, namely fastp trimming at Q25 and MiXCR clone calling, and kept in-frame beta chains. Identical CDR3 protein sequences are pooled into one entry, listed with their most common genes and DNA. The V and J calls shown here were made by TCRdb, not taken from the authors' results. This sample is represented by approximately 88,000 distinct CDR3 sequences; about 9% of them were singletons. The ten largest clones take up 4% to 5.5% of the sample. Trimming costs V 5 bases and J 1 base, and their ends lie 2 bases apart. Reading from cysteine to phenylalanine, the CDR3 counts 11 amino acids. CDR3 DNA is the only sequence kept; it has 33 bases, read in frame from the first base. The germline V gene specifies SGHTA as CDR1 and FQGTGA as CDR2.

Here is what the overall study found, with its caveats: Significant enrichment of the disease-linked clones was reported in matched synovial fluid samples from ankylosing spondylitis patients. Blood from ankylosing spondylitis patients appeared to be characterized by a TCR beta motif made up of about 8 highly homologous amino acid variants. Some of the motif variants had been reported before in the synovial fluid and blood of reactive arthritis patients, a finding that suggests common disease-initiation mechanisms. The disease-linked clones showed a CD8+ phenotype and occurred at relatively low frequencies in peripheral blood.

This clonotype came up many times. Its antigen remains undetermined. No clone much larger than this one lies a single base away; base qualities are absent. The receptor chain draws on TRBV7-3 and TRBJ2-5; the D gene lacks a confident call. This sequence originates from a male donor with ankylosing spondylitis or in good health (not recorded which). Sequencing was carried out using blood, either unsorted or a sorted T cell fraction (not recorded which). The DNA sequence is given as TGTGCCAGCAGCGCCCAAGAGACCCAGTACTTC. Protein translation: CASSAQETQYF.